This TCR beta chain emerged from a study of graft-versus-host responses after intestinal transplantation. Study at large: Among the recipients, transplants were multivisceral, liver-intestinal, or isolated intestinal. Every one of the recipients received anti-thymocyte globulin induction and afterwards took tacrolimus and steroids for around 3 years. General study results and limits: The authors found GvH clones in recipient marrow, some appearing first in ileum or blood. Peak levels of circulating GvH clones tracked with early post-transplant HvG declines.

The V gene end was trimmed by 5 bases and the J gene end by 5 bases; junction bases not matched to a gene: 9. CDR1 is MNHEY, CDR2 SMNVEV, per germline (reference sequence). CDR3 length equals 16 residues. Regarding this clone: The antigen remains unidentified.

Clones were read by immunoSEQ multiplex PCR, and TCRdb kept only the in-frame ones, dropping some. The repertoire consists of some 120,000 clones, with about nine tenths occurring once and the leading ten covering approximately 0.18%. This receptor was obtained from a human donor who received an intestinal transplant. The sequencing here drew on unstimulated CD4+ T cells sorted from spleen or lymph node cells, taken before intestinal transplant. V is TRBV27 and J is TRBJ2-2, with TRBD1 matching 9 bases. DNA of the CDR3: TGTGCCAGCAGTCATCCGGGACAGGGTGGTACCGGGGAGCTGTTTTTT. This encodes CASSHPGQGGTGELFF.